A selection of T cell receptor beta chains follows, all from one sample in a study of shared clonotypes between healthy human individuals. The assay was immunoSEQ multiplex PCR, and TCRdb's table has in-frame clones only and misses some. The repertoire consists of about 1.1 million clones, with about four fifths occurring once and the leading ten covering about 0.52%. The sample consisted of memory CD4+ T cells from PBMCs. The receptors here all came from a man aged 18 to 29 in good health. Some clones in this sample may be carry-over from other donors' samples. CDR3s include the opening cysteine and the closing phenylalanine or tryptophan. Fields, in order: J gene, clone size, V gene, D gene, CDR3 DNA, CDR3 protein. D genes are given only for firm matches. A clone size is listed for some rows: how often the clone was seen (once, few, many), or a class if it is expanded.

J: TRBJ1-5
size: NA
V: TRBV7-9
D: NA
DNA: TGTGCCAGCCAGGGGTTTAGCAATCAGCCCCAGCATTTT
CDR3: CASQGFSNQPQHF

J: TRBJ2-7
size: NA
V: TRBV15
D: NA
DNA: TGTGCCACCAGCAGAGATCAGCTAATAGGGGGCTGGGAGGGCGAGCAGTACTTC
CDR3: CATSRDQLIGGWEGEQYF

J: TRBJ2-5
size: NA
V: TRBV2
D: NA
DNA: TGTGCCAGCAGTGCAGGGAAAGAGACCCAGTACTTC
CDR3: CASSAGKETQYF

J: TRBJ2-7
size: NA
V: TRBV5-1
D: TRBD2
DNA: TGCGCCAGCAGCTTCGGACTAGCGGGAGGCTACGAGCAGTACTTC
CDR3: CASSFGLAGGYEQYF

J: TRBJ2-7
size: NA
V: TRBV9
D: NA
DNA: TGTGCCAGCAGCGTAGCCACAGGTGGCGAGCAGTACTTC
CDR3: CASSVATGGEQYF

J: TRBJ2-3
size: NA
V: TRBV6-1
D: NA
DNA: TGTGCCAGCAGTGACATGCACGGAAGGGGCACAGATACGCAGTATTTT
CDR3: CASSDMHGRGTDTQYF

J: TRBJ2-2
size: NA
V: TRBV7-9
D: NA
DNA: TGTGCCAGCAGCTCGCCCCCAGGGGTCGAGGGCACCGGGGAGCTGTTTTTT
CDR3: CASSSPPGVEGTGELFF

J: TRBJ1-2
size: NA
V: TRBV5-1
D: NA
DNA: TGCGCCAGCAGCTTTGGAGGCGACTATGGCTACACCTTC
CDR3: CASSFGGDYGYTF

J: TRBJ1-1
size: few
V: TRBV27
D: NA
DNA: TGTGCCAGCAGCGGGTGGGGGGTGCGGCTGGATAACACTGAAGCTTTCTTT
CDR3: CASSGWGVRLDNTEAFF

J: TRBJ2-3
size: NA
V: TRBV29-1
D: TRBD1
DNA: TGCAGCGCAAGGGGGCCTGGTGGGACAGATACGCAGTATTTT
CDR3: CSARGPGGTDTQYF

J: TRBJ2-2
size: NA
V: TRBV5-1
D: TRBD2
DNA: TGCGCCAGCAGCTTGGACGGGAGGTTTGAGGGGGAGCTGTTTTTT
CDR3: CASSLDGRFEGELFF

J: TRBJ1-2
size: NA
V: TRBV27
D: NA
DNA: TGTGCCAGCAGCCCGATGAGGGAGAGCCTGGGTGGCTACACCTTC
CDR3: CASSPMRESLGGYTF

J: TRBJ2-5
size: once
V: TRBV2
D: TRBD1
DNA: TGTGCCGGACAGGGGTTAGAGACCCAGTACTTC
CDR3: CAGQGLETQYF

J: TRBJ2-1
size: NA
V: TRBV15
D: NA
DNA: TGTGCCACCGGGGGCGGTTACAATGAGCAGTTCTTC
CDR3: CATGGGYNEQFF

J: TRBJ2-5
size: few
V: TRBV7-2
D: NA
DNA: TGTGCCAGCAGCTCCCAGGCGGGGCAAGAGACCCAGTACTTC
CDR3: CASSSQAGQETQYF

J: TRBJ2-3
size: NA
V: TRBV4-3
D: NA
DNA: TGCGCCAGCAGCCCCGGGAGATCGGGAGATACGCAGTATTTT
CDR3: CASSPGRSGDTQYF

J: TRBJ2-3
size: many
V: TRBV7-3
D: TRBD2
DNA: TGTGCCAGCAGCCCGGGGACTAGTCGCATGCATACGCAGTATTTT
CDR3: CASSPGTSRMHTQYF

J: TRBJ2-3
size: few
V: TRBV10-2
D: NA
DNA: TGCGCCAGCAGTGGGTTAGACACAGATACGCAGTATTTT
CDR3: CASSGLDTDTQYF

J: TRBJ1-5
size: NA
V: TRBV6-6
D: NA
DNA: TGTGCCAGCAGTTACTCCGGTTCAGGGGATCAGCCCCAGCATTTT
CDR3: CASSYSGSGDQPQHF

J: TRBJ1-1
size: NA
V: TRBV19
D: NA
DNA: TGTGCCAGTAAGGTGAACACTGAAGCTTTCTTT
CDR3: CASKVNTEAFF

J: TRBJ2-5
size: few
V: TRBV5-4
D: NA
DNA: TGTGCCAGCAGCTTGCCCGGATTCCAAGAGACCCAGTACTTC
CDR3: CASSLPGFQETQYF

J: TRBJ1-1
size: NA
V: TRBV7-3
D: NA
DNA: TGTGCCAGCAGCTTAAGAGGGGCTGGGGTCACTGAAGCTTTCTTT
CDR3: CASSLRGAGVTEAFF

J: TRBJ2-5
size: NA
V: TRBV7-9
D: NA
DNA: TGTGCCAGCAGCGTAAAGACCCAGTACTTC
CDR3: CASSVKTQYF

J: TRBJ2-7
size: NA
V: TRBV7-3
D: TRBD2
DNA: TGTGCCAGCAGCTTAGGGACTAGTAACCACGAGCAGTACTTC
CDR3: CASSLGTSNHEQYF

J: TRBJ2-3
size: NA
V: TRBV14
D: NA
DNA: TGTGCCAGCAGCCAAGGAATTGGGACCACAGATACGCAGTATTTT
CDR3: CASSQGIGTTDTQYF